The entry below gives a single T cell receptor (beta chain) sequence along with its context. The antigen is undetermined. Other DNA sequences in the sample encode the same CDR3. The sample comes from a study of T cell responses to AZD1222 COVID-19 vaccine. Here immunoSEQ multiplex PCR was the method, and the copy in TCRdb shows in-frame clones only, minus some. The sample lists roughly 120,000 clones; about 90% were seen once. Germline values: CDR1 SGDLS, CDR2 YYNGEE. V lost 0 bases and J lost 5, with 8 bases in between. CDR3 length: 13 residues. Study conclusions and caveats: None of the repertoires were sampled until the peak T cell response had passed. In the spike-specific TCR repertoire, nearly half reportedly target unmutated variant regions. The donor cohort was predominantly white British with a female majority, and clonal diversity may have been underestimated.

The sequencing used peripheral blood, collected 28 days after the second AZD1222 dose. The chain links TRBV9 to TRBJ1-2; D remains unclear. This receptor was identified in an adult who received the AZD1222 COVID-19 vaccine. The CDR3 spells CASSVAEGYGYTF. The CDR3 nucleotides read TGTGCCAGCAGCGTAGCGGAAGGTTATGGCTACACCTTC.